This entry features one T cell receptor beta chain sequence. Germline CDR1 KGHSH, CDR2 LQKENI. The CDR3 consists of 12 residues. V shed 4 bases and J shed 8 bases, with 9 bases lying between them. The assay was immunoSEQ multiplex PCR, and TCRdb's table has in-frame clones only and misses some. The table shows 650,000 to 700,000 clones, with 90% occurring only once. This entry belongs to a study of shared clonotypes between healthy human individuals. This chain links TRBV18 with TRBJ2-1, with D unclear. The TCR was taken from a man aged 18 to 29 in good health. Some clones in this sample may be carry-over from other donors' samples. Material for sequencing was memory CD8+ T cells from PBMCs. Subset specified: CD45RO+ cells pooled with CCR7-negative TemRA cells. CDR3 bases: TGTGCCAGCTCACAGCCGATCGATGAGCAGTTCTTC. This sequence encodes CASSQPIDEQFF.